The rows below give T cell receptor beta chains drawn from one sample of a study of regulatory T cells in long-lasting Graves disease. In TCRdb, the multiplex PCR reads were re-called with MiXCR into one record per CDR3 protein. This sample has about 450,000 distinct CDR3 sequences, with 13% to 15% found just once. Separately, the same data were catalogued under a study of T cells in Graves' hyperthyroidism and ophthalmopathy.

Specimen: peripheral blood mononuclear cells (PBMCs), collected at new diagnosis, from a patient treated with antithyroid drugs. Every receptor here comes from a woman in her forties or fifties with Graves disease. The CDR3 runs from the conserved cysteine through the conserved F or W. Each record gives: D gene, clone size, J gene, V gene, CDR3 length, CDR3 protein, CDR3 DNA. The D gene is left open where the match is weak. Size values are once, few and many counts, or a class for expanded clones, and some rows have none.

NA | many | TRBJ1-5 | TRBV12-3/TRBV12-4 | 14 | CASSPLGAGQPQHF | TGTGCCAGCAGTCCCCTTGGCGCGGGTCAGCCCCAGCATTTT
TRBD1 | few | TRBJ2-1 | TRBV20-1 | 15 | CSARSWDRVDNEQFF | TGCAGTGCTAGGTCGTGGGACAGGGTCGACAATGAGCAGTTCTTC
NA | NA | TRBJ1-1 | TRBV7-6 | 13 | CVSTAQENTEAFF | TGTGTCAGCACCGCACAGGAGAACACTGAAGCTTTCTTT
NA | many | TRBJ2-7 | TRBV20-1 | 14 | CSASFPGPQNEQYF | TGCAGTGCTAGTTTCCCAGGGCCTCAGAACGAGCAGTACTTC
NA | many | TRBJ2-3 | TRBV7-2 | 15 | CASSLGSGSTDTQYF | TGTGCCAGCAGCTTAGGGAGCGGGAGCACAGATACGCAGTATTTT
NA | many | TRBJ2-5 | TRBV3-1 | 15 | CASSQANFSVETQYF | TGTGCCAGCAGCCAAGCGAACTTTAGCGTCGAGACCCAGTACTTC
NA | many | TRBJ1-4 | TRBV6-5 | 16 | CASSYSHSEANEKLFF | TGTGCCAGCAGTTACTCACATTCCGAGGCTAATGAAAAACTGTTTTTT
NA | many | TRBJ2-1 | TRBV5-8 | 19 | CASRSAELATQRRGNEQFF | TGTGCCAGCAGGTCCGCTGAGCTAGCGACCCAAAGGAGGGGCAATGAGCAGTTCTTC
TRBD1 | many | TRBJ2-1 | TRBV5-1 | 15 | CASSSGTGSYNEQFF | TGCGCCAGCAGCTCCGGGACAGGGTCCTACAATGAGCAGTTCTTC
NA | many | TRBJ2-1 | TRBV28 | 15 | CASSPFQSSYNEQFF | TGTGCCAGCAGTCCCTTCCAGAGCTCCTACAATGAGCAGTTCTTC
TRBD2 | NA | TRBJ2-7 | TRBV28 | 15 | CASSLGTSASYEQYF | TGTGCCAGCAGTCTCGGGACTAGCGCCTCCTATGAGCAGTACTTC
TRBD2 | many | TRBJ2-1 | TRBV6-1 | 17 | CASSEVPAGLAPNEQFF | TGTGCCAGCAGCGAGGTCCCCGCGGGACTAGCGCCCAATGAGCAGTTCTTC
TRBD1 | NA | TRBJ2-2 | TRBV6-1 | 18 | CASSREMGQGLITGELFF | TGTGCCAGCAGCCGCGAAATGGGACAGGGTCTTATAACCGGGGAGCTGTTTTTT
TRBD2 | few | TRBJ2-3 | TRBV9 | 14 | CASRGSGRRDTQYF | TGTGCCAGCAGGGGGAGCGGGAGGAGAGATACGCAGTATTTT
NA | few | TRBJ2-1 | TRBV19 | 15 | CASSRVGGLEHEQFF | TGTGCCAGTAGTAGGGTAGGAGGTTTAGAGCATGAGCAGTTCTTC
TRBD2 | many | TRBJ2-1 | TRBV7-2 | 15 | CASSTSGTSYNEQFF | TGTGCCAGCAGCACTAGCGGGACCTCCTACAATGAGCAGTTCTTC